This passage covers 4 T cell receptor beta chains from one sample sequenced in a study of Ad26.COV2.S vaccination and SARS-CoV-2 variants. The protocol was immunoSEQ multiplex PCR, while the TCRdb copy is restricted to in-frame clones and leaves out a portion. The data show around 420,000 clones, approximately 87% seen once. Treatment given: roughly 19 received Ad26.COV2.S at low or high dose, single or two shots; about 5 received placebo; per-sample allocation not given. On day 63 after the first injection, vaccine and placebo recipients gave samples. The starting material was peripheral blood, obtained in a trial of Ad26.COV2.S vaccine versus placebo. These TCRs come from a person between 18 and 60 years old who received the Ad26.COV2.S COVID-19 vaccine or a placebo.

The chain carries TRBV11-3 and TRBJ2-5; 9 bases agree with TRBD2. The V segment lost 5 bases and the J segment 4 bases; nucleotides outside the gene matches: 2. The CDR3 spans 13 residues. CDR1 is SGHNT and CDR2 is YENEEA in the germline V gene. CDR3 protein: CASSRGGGETQYF. The CDR3 DNA sequence: TGTGCCAGCAGCCGCGGGGGGGGAGAGACCCAGTACTTC.

The CDR3 loop is CASSPPWRGGDEQFF. CDR3 DNA sequence: TGTGCCAGCTCACCACCGTGGAGGGGGGGCGATGAGCAGTTCTTC. V and J are TRBV18 and TRBJ2-1, with D possibly matching TRBD2 (7 bases). Trimming shortened V by 0 bases and J by 8 bases, and 14 bases separated the two germline ends. Per germline, CDR1 KGHSH and CDR2 LQKENI. The CDR3 has 15 amino acids.

The chain employs TRBV27 and TRBJ2-1; D may be TRBD2 (5 bases). Germline V gene sequence: CDR1 MNHEY, CDR2 SMNVEV (reference sequence). CDR3 length: 15 amino acids. V was clipped by 6 bases and J by 5 bases, with 17 bases between them. CDR3 amino acids: CASSIGVFLDNEQFF. CDR3 sequence (DNA): TGTGCCAGCAGCATCGGGGTATTTCTAGACAATGAGCAGTTCTTC.

The genes are TRBV27 and TRBJ1-1; D is unclear. This CDR3 has 12 residues. V lost 8 bases and J 1 base, leaving 8 bases between the germline ends. CDR1 is MNHEY and CDR2 is SMNVEV in the germline V gene (reference sequence). CDR3 residues: CASGRRNTEAFF. The DNA for the CDR3 is TGTGCCAGCGGCAGGAGGAACACTGAAGCTTTCTTT.